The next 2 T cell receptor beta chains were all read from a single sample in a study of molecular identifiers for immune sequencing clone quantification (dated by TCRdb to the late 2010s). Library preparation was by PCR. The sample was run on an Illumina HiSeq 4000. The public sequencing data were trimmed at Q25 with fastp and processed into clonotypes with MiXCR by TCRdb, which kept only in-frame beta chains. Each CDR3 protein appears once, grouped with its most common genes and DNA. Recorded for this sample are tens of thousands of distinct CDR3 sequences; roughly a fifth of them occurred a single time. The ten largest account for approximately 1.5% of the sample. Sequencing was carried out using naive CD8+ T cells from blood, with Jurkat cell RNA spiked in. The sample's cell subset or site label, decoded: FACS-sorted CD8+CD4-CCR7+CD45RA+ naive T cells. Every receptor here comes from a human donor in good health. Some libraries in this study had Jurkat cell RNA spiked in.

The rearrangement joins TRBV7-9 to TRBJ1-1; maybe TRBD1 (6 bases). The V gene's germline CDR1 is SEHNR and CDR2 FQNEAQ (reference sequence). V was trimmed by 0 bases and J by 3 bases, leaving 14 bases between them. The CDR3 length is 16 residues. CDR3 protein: CASSLAGQISHTEAFF. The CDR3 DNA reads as TGTGCCAGCAGCTTAGCAGGACAGATTAGCCACACTGAAGCTTTCTTT.

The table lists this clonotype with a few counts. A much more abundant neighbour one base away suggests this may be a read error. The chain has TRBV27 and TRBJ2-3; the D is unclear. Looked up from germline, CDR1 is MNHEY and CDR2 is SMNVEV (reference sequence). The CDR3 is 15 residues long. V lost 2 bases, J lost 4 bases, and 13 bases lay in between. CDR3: CASSLGLGLADTQYF. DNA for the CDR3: TGTGCCAGCAGTTTAGGTCTAGGTTTGGCAGATACGCAGTATTTT.